This T cell receptor beta chain was profiled in a study of OX40 agonist ivuxolimab in advanced cancers. Across the study: A history of anti-PD-1, anti-PD-L1 or anti-CTLA-4 therapy was acceptable, and about 40% had some. General study findings and limits: Among the least clonally expanded were partial responders at 0.1-3.0 mg/kg.

Germline CDR1 SGHTA, CDR2 FQGNSA. Germline trimming cut 3 bases from V and 6 bases from J; bases unmatched to any gene: 1. The CDR3 loop spans 14 amino acids. Points on this clone: The antigen remains unidentified.

Sequenced by immunoSEQ multiplex PCR; TCRdb stores in-frame clones only, minus some. The table has 75,000 to 90,000 clones, about 90% seen once. It was autoimmune disease history or systemic immunosuppression that excluded patients. Samples were taken at baseline and on day 1 of cycles 4 and 7. The specimen comprised CD4+ or CD8+ T cells sorted from blood, sampled in a trial of the OX40 agonist ivuxolimab. The J gene is TRBJ2-1, the V gene TRBV7-2; 11 bases are shared with TRBD2. The receptor's source is an adult with an advanced solid tumor such as melanoma, head and neck, liver or kidney cancer. CDR3 sequence reads: CASSFSGGANEQFF. Written as DNA, the CDR3 is TGTGCCAGCAGCTTTAGCGGGGGGGCCAATGAGCAGTTCTTC.